This TCR beta chain was observed in a study of shared clonotypes between healthy human individuals. This CDR3 is built from 10 residues. Trimming removed 1 base from V and 4 bases from J, with 0 bases in between. Germline loops: CDR1 DFQATT, CDR2 SNEGSKA (reference sequence). About this clone itself: Other DNA sequences from this sample encode an identical CDR3 as well.

Unsorted PBMC DNA was sequenced on ten immunoSEQ deep assay plates. Libraries were prepared by immunoSEQ multiplex PCR; TCRdb keeps only in-frame clonotypes and omits some of them. Of approximately 500,000 clones listed, over 60% are singletons. Sequencing was performed on PBMCs. The origin of this receptor is a woman between 40 and 50 years old in good health. Some clones in this sample may be carry-over from other donors' samples. The chain combines TRBV20-1 with TRBJ2-3; no firm D call. In nucleotides, the CDR3 is TGCAGTGCTAGAGCAGATACGCAGTATTTT. Its protein product is CSARADTQYF.